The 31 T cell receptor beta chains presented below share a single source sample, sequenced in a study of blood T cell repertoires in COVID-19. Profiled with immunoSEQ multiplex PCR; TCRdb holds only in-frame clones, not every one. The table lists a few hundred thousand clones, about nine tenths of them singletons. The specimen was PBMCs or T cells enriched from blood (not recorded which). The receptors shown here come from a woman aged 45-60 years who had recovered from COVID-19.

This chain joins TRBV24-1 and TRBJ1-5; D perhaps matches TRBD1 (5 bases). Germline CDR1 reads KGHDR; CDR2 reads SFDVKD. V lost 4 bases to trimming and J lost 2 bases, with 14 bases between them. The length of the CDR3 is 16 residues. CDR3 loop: CATSDTTPGGNQPQHF. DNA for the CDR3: TGTGCCACCAGTGACACGACCCCGGGGGGCAATCAGCCCCAGCATTTT.

This CDR3 reads CASSSRGTEAFF. CDR3 nucleotides: TGTGCCAGCAGTTCCAGGGGCACTGAAGCTTTCTTT. This rearrangement joins TRBV12-3 or TRBV12-4 to TRBJ1-1, with D possibly being TRBD1 (6 bases). The germline V and J ends were trimmed by 4 bases and 4 bases, with 7 bases remaining between them. The CDR3 is 12 residues long.

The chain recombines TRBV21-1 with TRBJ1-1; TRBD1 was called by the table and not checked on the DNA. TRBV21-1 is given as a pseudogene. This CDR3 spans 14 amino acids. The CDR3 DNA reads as TGTGCCAGCAGCAAAGGAGGAGGGGGCAATGAAGCTTTCTTT. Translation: CASSKGGGGNEAFF.

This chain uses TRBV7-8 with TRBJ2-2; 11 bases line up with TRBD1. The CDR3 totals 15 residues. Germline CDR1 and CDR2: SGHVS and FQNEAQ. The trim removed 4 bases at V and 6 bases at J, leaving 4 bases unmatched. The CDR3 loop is CASSSGQGAAGELFF. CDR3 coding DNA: TGTGCCAGCAGCTCAGGACAGGGGGCGGCCGGGGAGCTGTTTTTT.

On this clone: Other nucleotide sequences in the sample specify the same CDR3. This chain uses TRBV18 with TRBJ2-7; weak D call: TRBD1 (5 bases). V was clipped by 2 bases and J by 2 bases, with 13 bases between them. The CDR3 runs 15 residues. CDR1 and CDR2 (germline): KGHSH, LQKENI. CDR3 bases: TGTGCCAGCTCACCAATTCCGACAGCTGCCTACGAGCAGTACTTC. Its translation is CASSPIPTAAYEQYF.

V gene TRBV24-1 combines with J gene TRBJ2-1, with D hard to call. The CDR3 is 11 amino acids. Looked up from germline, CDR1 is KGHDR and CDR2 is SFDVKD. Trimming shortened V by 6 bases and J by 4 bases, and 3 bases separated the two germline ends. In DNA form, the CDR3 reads TGTGCCACCAGTTCTTACAATGAGCAGTTCTTC. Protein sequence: CATSSYNEQFF.

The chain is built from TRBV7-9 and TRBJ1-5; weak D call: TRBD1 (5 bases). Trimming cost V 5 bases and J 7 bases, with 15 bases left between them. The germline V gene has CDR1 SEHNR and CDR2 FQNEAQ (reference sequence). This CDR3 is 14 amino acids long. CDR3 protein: CASSPVGGRQPQHF. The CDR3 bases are TGTGCCAGCAGCCCAGTCGGGGGTCGACAGCCCCAGCATTTT.

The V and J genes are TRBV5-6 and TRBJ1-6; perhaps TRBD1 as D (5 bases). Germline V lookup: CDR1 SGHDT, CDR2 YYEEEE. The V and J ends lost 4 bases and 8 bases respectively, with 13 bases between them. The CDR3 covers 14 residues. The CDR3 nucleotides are TGTGCCAGCAGCGAGGGGACGGGAGATTCACCCCTCCACTTT. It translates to CASSEGTGDSPLHF. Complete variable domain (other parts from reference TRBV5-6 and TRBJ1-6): DAGVTQSPTHLIKTRGQQVTLRCSPKSGHDTVSWYQQALGQGPQFIFQYYEEEERQRGNFPDRFSGHQFPNYSSELNVNALLLGDSALYLCASSEGTGDSPLHFGNGTRLTVT.

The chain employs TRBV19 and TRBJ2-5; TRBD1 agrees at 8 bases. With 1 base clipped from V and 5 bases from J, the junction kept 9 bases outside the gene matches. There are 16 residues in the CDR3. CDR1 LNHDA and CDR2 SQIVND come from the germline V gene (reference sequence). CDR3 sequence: CASSIVGRGLWETQYF. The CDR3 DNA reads TGTGCCAGTAGTATAGTCGGCAGGGGGCTCTGGGAGACCCAGTACTTC.

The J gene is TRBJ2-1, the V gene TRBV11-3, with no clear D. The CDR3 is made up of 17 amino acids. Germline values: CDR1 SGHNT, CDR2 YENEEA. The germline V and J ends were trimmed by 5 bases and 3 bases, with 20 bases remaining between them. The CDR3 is CASSDRTRARNYNEQFF. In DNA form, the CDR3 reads TGTGCCAGCAGCGATAGAACTCGCGCCCGAAACTACAATGAGCAGTTCTTC.

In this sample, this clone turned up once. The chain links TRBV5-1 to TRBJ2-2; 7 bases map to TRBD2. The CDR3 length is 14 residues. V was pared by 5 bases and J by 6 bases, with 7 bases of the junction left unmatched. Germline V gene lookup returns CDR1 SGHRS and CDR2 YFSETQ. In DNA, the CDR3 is TGCGCCAGCAGTAATTTGGCGGGAGCCGGGGAGCTGTTTTTT. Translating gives CASSNLAGAGELFF.

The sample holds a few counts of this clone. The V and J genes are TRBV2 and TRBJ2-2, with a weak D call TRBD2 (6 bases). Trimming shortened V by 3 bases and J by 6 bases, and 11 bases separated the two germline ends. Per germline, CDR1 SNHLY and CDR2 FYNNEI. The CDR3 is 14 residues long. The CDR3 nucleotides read TGTGCCAGCAGTGAGGGCGGGATCGCCGGGGAGCTGTTTTTT. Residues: CASSEGGIAGELFF.

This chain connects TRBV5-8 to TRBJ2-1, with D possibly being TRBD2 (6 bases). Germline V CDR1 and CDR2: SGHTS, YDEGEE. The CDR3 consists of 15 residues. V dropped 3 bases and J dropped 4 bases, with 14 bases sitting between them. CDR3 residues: CASSWGVDMYNEQFF. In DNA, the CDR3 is TGTGCCAGCAGCTGGGGGGTGGATATGTACAATGAGCAGTTCTTC.

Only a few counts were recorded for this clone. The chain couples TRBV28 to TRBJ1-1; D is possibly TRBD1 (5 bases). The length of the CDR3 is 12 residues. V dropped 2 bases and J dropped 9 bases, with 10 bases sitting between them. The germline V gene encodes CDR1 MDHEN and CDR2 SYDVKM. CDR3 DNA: TGTGCCAGCAGTTTAAATCAGGGAAAAGCTTTCTTT. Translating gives CASSLNQGKAFF.

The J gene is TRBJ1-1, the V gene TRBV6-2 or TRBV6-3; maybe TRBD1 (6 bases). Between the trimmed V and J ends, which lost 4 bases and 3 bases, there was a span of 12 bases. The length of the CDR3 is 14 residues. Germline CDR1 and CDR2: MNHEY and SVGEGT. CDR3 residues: CASSSTDRYTEAFF. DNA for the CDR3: TGTGCCAGCAGTTCAACCGACAGGTACACTGAAGCTTTCTTT.

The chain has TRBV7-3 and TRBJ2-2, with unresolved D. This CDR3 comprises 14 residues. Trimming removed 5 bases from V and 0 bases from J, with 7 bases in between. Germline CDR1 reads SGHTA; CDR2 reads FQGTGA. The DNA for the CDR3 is TGTGCCAGCAGCATACAGTCGAACACCGGGGAGCTGTTTTTT. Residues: CASSIQSNTGELFF.

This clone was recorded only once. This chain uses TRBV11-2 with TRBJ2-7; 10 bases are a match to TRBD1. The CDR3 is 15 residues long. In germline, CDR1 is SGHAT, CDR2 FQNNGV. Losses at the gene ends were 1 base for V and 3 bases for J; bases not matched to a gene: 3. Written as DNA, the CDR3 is TGTGCCAGCAGCTTAGCGGGACAGGGGAACTACGAGCAGTACTTC. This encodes CASSLAGQGNYEQYF. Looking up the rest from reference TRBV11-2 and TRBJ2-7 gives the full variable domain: EAGVAQSPRYKIIEKRQSVAFWCNPISGHATLYWYQQILGQGPKLLIQFQNNGVVDDSQLPKDRFSAERLKGVDSTLKIQPAKLEDSAVYLCASSLAGQGNYEQYFGPGTRLTVT.

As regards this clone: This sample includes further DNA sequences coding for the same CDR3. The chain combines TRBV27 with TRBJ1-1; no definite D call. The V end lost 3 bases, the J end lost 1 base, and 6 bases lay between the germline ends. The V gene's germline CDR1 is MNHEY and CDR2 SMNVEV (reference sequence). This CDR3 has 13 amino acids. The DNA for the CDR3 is TGTGCCAGCAGTTTGCGGGAGAACACTGAAGCTTTCTTT. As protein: CASSLRENTEAFF.

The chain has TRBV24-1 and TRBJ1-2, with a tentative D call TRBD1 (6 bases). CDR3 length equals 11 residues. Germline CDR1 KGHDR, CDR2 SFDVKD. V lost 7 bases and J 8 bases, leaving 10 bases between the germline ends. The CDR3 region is CATSTGNGYTF. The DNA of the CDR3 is TGTGCCACCAGCACAGGGAACGGCTACACCTTC.

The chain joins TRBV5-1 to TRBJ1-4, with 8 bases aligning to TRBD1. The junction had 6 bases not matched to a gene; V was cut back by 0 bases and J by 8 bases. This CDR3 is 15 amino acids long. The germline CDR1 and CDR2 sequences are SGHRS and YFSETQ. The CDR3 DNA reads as TGCGCCAGCAGCTTGGTGTCAGGGGGCTGGGAAAAACTGTTTTTT. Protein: CASSLVSGGWEKLFF.

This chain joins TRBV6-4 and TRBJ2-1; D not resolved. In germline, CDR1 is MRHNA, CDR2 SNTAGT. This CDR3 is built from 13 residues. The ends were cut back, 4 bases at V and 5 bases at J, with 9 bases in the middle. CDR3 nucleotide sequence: TGTGCCAGCAGTGTCTTCCAGAACAATGAGCAGTTCTTC. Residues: CASSVFQNNEQFF.

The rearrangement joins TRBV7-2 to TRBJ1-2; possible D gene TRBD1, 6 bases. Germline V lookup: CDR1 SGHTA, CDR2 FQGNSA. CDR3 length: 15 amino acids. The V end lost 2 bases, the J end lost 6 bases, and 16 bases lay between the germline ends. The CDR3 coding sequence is TGTGCCAGCAGCTTAAATCCGATTCAGGGGAATGGCTACACCTTC. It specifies CASSLNPIQGNGYTF.

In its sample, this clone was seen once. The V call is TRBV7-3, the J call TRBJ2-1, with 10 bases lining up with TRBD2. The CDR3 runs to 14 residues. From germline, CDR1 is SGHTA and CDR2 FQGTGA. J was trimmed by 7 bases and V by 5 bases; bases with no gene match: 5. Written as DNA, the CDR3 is TGTGCCAGCAGCACCGGGACTAGCGCTAATGAGCAGTTCTTC. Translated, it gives CASSTGTSANEQFF. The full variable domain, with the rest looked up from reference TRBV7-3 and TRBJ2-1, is GAGVSQTPSNKVTEKGKYVELRCDPISGHTALYWYRQSLGQGPEFLIYFQGTGAADDSGLPNDRFFAVRPEGSVSTLKIQRTERGDSAVYLCASSTGTSANEQFFGPGTRLTVL.

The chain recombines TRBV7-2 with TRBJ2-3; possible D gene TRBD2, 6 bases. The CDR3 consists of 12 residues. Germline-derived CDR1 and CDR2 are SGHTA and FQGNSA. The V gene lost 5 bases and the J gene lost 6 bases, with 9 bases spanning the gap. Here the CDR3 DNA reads TGTGCCAGCAGCCCGAGCGGGGATACGCAGTATTTT. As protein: CASSPSGDTQYF.

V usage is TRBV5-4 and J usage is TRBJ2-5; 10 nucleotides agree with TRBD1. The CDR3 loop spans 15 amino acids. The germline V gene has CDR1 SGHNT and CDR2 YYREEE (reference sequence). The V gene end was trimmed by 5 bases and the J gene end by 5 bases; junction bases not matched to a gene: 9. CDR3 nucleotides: TGTGCCAGCAGGGACGGGACAGGGGCGTCCGAGACCCAGTACTTC. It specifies CASRDGTGASETQYF.

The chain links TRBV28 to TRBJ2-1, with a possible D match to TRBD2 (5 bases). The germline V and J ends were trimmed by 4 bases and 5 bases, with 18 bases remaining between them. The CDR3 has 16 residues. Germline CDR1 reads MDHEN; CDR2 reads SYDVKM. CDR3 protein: CASSWGFQRKNNEQFF. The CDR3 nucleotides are TGTGCCAGCAGTTGGGGTTTCCAGCGGAAAAACAATGAGCAGTTCTTC. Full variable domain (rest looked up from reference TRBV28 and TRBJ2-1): DVKVTQSSRYLVKRTGEKVFLECVQDMDHENMFWYRQDPGLGLRLIYFSYDVKMKEKGDIPEGYSVSREKKERFSLILESASTNQTSMYLCASSWGFQRKNNEQFFGPGTRLTVL.

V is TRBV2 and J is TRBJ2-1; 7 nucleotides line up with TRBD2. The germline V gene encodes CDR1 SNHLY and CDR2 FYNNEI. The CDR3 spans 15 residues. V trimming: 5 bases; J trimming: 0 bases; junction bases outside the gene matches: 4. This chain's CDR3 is CASSLTGGSYNEQFF. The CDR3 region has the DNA TGTGCCAGCAGTCTCACGGGGGGCTCCTACAATGAGCAGTTCTTC.

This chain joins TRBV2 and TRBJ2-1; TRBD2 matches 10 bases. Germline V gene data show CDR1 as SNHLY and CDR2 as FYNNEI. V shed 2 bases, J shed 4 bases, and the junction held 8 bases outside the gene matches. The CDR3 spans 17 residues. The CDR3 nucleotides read TGTGCCAGCAGTGAATTTGCCGGACTAGCGGAGTACAATGAGCAGTTCTTC. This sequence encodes CASSEFAGLAEYNEQFF.

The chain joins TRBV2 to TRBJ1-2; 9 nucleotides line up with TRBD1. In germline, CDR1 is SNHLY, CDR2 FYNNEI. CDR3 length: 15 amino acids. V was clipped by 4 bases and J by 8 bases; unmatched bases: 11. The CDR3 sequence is CASSVGQGGLSGYTF. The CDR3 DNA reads TGTGCCAGCAGTGTGGGACAGGGAGGCTTAAGCGGCTACACCTTC.

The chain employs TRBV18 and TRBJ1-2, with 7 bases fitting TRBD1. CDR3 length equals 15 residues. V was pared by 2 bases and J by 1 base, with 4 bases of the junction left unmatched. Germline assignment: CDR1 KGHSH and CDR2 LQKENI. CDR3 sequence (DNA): TGTGCCAGCTCACCAATACAGGGGAATAACTATGGCTACACCTTC. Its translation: CASSPIQGNNYGYTF.

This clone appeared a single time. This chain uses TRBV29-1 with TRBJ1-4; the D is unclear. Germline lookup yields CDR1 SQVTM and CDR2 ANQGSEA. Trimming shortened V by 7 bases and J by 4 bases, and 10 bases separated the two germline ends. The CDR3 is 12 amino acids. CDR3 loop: CSGVARNEKLFF. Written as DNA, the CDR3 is TGCAGCGGCGTAGCCCGTAATGAAAAACTGTTTTTT. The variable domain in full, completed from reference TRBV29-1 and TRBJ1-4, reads SAVISQKPSRDICQRGTSLTIQCQVDSQVTMMFWYRQQPGQSLTLIATANQGSEATYESGFVIDKFPISRPNLTFSTLTVSNMSPEDSSIYLCSGVARNEKLFFGSGTQLSVL.